Presented here are 10 T cell receptor beta chains from one specimen sequenced in a study of identical twins. TCRdb ran MiXCR on the 5' RACE reads and lists one entry per CDR3 protein. The sample contains about 890,000 distinct CDR3 sequences, 12% of which appear only once. A further study also used this sample, focusing on yellow fever vaccine responses in identical twins.

Specimen: PBMCs. These receptors all come from a woman aged 18-30 years in good health.

V is TRBV4-1 and J is TRBJ2-2; 9 bases agree with TRBD1. The germline CDR1 and CDR2 sequences are MGHRA and YSYEKL. This CDR3 is 16 amino acids long. V lost 6 bases to trimming and J lost 6 bases; unmatched junction nucleotides: 11. CDR3 sequence (DNA): TGCGCCAGCAGTACCGGGACAGGGAATTTTGCCGGGGAGCTGTTTTTT. As protein: CASSTGTGNFAGELFF.

The chain couples TRBV11-2 to TRBJ1-4; D not resolved. CDR1 is SGHAT and CDR2 is FQNNGV in the germline V gene. V gave up 4 bases and J gave up 0 bases, with 15 bases separating them. This CDR3 contains 17 residues. In DNA form, the CDR3 reads TGTGCCAGCAGCTCCCACCTACGGGGTACAACTAATGAAAAACTGTTTTTT. Its translation: CASSSHLRGTTNEKLFF.

The chain joins TRBV20-1 to TRBJ2-4; TRBD1 matches 8 bases. Germline V CDR1 and CDR2: DFQATT, SNEGSKA (reference sequence). This CDR3 region has 13 residues. The V gene end was trimmed by 4 bases and the J gene end by 7 bases; junction bases not matched to a gene: 6. CDR3 residues: CSAIDRGRNIQYF. The CDR3 DNA reads TGCAGTGCTATTGACAGGGGACGGAACATTCAGTACTTC.

The chain combines TRBV5-6 with TRBJ2-7; TRBD2 aligns across 8 bases. V shed 4 bases, J shed 3 bases, and the junction held 15 bases outside the gene matches. The CDR3 runs 17 residues. In germline, CDR1 is SGHDT, CDR2 YYEEEE. Here the CDR3 DNA reads TGTGCCAGCAGCCCCAACTTATTTAGCGGGATTCGCTACGAGCAGTACTTC. Protein: CASSPNLFSGIRYEQYF.

The chain links TRBV12-3 or TRBV12-4 to TRBJ2-5; TRBD2 matches 7 bases. V lost 6 bases, J lost 5 bases, and 9 bases stayed unmatched. The CDR3 extends over 14 amino acids. The CDR3 DNA reads TGTGCCAGCAGCCAGCCAGGGCGGGGGGAGACCCAGTACTTC. Protein product: CASSQPGRGETQYF.

CDR3 residues: CASSQVSGLAGLLSSYNEQFF. The CDR3 coding sequence is TGTGCCAGCAGCCAAGTCTCGGGACTAGCGGGGCTTTTAAGCTCCTACAATGAGCAGTTCTTC. The chain carries TRBV14 and TRBJ2-1; 13 bases align to TRBD2. Germline V CDR1 and CDR2: SGHDN, FVKESK. CDR3 length equals 21 residues. The ends lost 1 base at V and 0 bases at J; junction bases unmatched: 12.

This clonotype was seen more than once but under ten times. This chain connects TRBV5-1 to TRBJ2-1; 7 nucleotides align to TRBD1. Germline V gene data show CDR1 as SGHRS and CDR2 as YFSETQ. The trim removed 4 bases at V and 0 bases at J, leaving 10 bases unmatched. The CDR3 has 17 residues. The CDR3 is CASSQQPTGSSYNEQFF. The CDR3 region has the DNA TGCGCCAGCAGCCAGCAGCCGACAGGGAGCTCCTACAATGAGCAGTTCTTC.

The sample holds a few counts of this clonotype. V and J are TRBV28 and TRBJ2-7; D is possibly TRBD1 or TRBD2 (5 bases each). The CDR3 has 12 residues. The germline CDR1 and CDR2 sequences are MDHEN and SYDVKM. Trimming stripped 2 bases from V and 12 bases from J, with 14 bases between. The CDR3 DNA reads TGTGCCAGCAGTTTAGGGGACCGCAAGCTGTACTTC. Protein sequence: CASSLGDRKLYF.

This clonotype has more than one count but fewer than ten. The chain has TRBV3-1 and TRBJ2-4; 11 nucleotides align to TRBD2. Per the germline V gene, CDR1 is LGHDT and CDR2 is YNNKEL (reference sequence). The CDR3 covers 17 residues. Losses at the gene ends were 2 bases for V and 3 bases for J; bases not matched to a gene: 6. In nucleotides, the CDR3 is TGTGCCAGCAGCCAACCGGGACTAGCGGACCACAAAAACATTCAGTACTTC. Translating it yields CASSQPGLADHKNIQYF.

The rearrangement links TRBV6-1 to TRBJ2-1; either TRBD1 or TRBD2 may supply D (6 bases each). The CDR3 totals 10 residues. Germline CDR1 reads MNHNS; CDR2 reads SASEGT. Trimming pared 11 bases from V and 6 bases from J, leaving 8 bases between. DNA for the CDR3: TGTGCCGGAGGGGGCAATGAGCAGTTCTTC. It translates to CAGGGNEQFF.